Detailed here is one T cell receptor beta chain. Treatment given: randomized to nivolumab then ipilimumab (arm A) or the reverse (arm B). V shed 10 bases and J shed 7 bases, with 20 bases lying between them. Germline loops: CDR1 SGHTS, CDR2 YDEGEE. The CDR3 sequence is 13 residues long. Sequencing used immunoSEQ multiplex PCR; TCRdb keeps in-frame clones, though not all of them. The data show 25,000 to 35,000 clones, about 89% seen once. This record belongs to a study of sequential checkpoint blockade in melanoma. In the study overall: Each arm's sequence ended with maintenance nivolumab.

This sample comprised CD8+ T cells sorted from blood (inferred from file names), obtained from a patient given nivolumab and ipilimumab in sequence. The chain recombines TRBV5-8 with TRBJ1-2; no reliable D call. The TCR comes from a human donor with melanoma. The CDR3 nucleotides are TGTGCCCAACCGGGATGGGCGGTTGGTGGCTACACCTTC. It yields the protein CAQPGWAVGGYTF.